The sequence of this T cell receptor (beta chain) was determined in a study of T cell repertoires in cytomegalovirus infection. The overall study: Matching HLA type, along with CMV infection, was indicated by public TCR beta signatures. Whole-study results and caveats: Frequencies of public TCR beta families were cumulated, and this identified carriers of CMV plus the relevant HLA. The ex vivo response showed dominance by HLA-C-restricted CMV-specific TCR beta clonotypes.

TCRdb analysed the reads with MiXCR anew, one entry per CDR3 protein. Of hundreds of thousands of distinct CDR3 sequences in the sample, 15% to 20% were seen once. Comments on this clonotype: What it recognizes is unknown.

Trimming at V came to 4 bases and at J to 6 bases, leaving 5 bases not matched to a gene. The CDR3 is 14 residues long. This sequence was found in a human donor in good health (CMV status not recorded). Some clones in this sample may be carry-over from other donors' samples. The chain employs TRBV12-3 or TRBV12-4 and TRBJ2-2, with 7 bases lining up with TRBD1. The specimen sequenced was PBMCs. For the CDR3, the DNA is TGTGCCAGCAGTTCAGACAGGGAGCCCGGGGAGCTGTTTTTT. Its protein is CASSSDREPGELFF.